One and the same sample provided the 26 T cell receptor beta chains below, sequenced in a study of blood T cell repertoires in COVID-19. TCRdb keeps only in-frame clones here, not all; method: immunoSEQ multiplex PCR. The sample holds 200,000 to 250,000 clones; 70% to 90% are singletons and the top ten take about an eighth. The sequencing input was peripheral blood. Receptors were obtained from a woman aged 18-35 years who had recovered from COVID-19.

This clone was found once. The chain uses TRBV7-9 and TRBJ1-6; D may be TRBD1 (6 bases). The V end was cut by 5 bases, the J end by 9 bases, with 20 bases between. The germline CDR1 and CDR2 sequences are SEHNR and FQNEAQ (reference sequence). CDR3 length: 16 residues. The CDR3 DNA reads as TGTGCCAGCAGCCCTGCCTCACAGGGTAGAAGTTCACCCCTCCACTTT. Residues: CASSPASQGRSSPLHF. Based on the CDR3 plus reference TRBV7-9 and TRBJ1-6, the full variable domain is DTGVSQNPRHKITKRGQNVTFRCDPISEHNRLYWYRQTLGQGPEFLTYFQNEAQLEKSRLLSDRFSAERPKGSFSTLEIQRTEQGDSAMYLCASSPASQGRSSPLHFGNGTRLTVT.

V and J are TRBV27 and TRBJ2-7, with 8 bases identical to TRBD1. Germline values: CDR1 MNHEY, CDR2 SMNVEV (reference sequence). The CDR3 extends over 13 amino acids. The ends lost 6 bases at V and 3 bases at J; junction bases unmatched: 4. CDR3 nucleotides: TGTGCCAGCAGGTCCACAGGGGGCTACGAGCAGTACTTC. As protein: CASRSTGGYEQYF.

Written as DNA, the CDR3 is TGTGCCAGCAGCGAAGGGGGCTGGTATGGCTACACCTTC. It codes for CASSEGGWYGYTF. The chain recombines TRBV3-1 (or the pseudogene TRBV3-2) with TRBJ1-2; 7 nucleotides agree with TRBD1. V lost 5 bases, J lost 5 bases, and 5 bases stayed unmatched. This CDR3 has 13 amino acids. Germline V gene lookup returns CDR1 LGHDT and CDR2 YNNKEL (reference sequence).

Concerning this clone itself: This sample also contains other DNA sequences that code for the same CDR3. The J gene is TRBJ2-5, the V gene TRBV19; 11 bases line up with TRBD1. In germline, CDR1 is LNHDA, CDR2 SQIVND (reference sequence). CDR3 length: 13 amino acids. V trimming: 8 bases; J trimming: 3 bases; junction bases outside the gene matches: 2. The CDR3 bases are TGTGCCAGTCGGGACAGGGGGGAAGAGACCCAGTACTTC. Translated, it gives CASRDRGEETQYF.

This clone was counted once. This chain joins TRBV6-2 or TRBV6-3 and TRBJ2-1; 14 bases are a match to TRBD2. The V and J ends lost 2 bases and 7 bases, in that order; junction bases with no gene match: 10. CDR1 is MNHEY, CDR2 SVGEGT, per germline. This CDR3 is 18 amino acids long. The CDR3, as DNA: TGTGCCAGCAGTTACCCCCGGACTAGCGGGAGGTATCGGAATGAGCAGTTCTTC. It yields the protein CASSYPRTSGRYRNEQFF.

The chain's CDR3 is CASSQSWGEGYTF. CDR3 coding DNA: TGTGCCAGCAGCCAATCCTGGGGAGAGGGCTACACCTTC. The chain recombines TRBV16 with TRBJ1-2; D uncertain. The V gene's germline CDR1 is KGHSY and CDR2 FQNENV. This CDR3 spans 13 amino acids. The germline V and J ends were trimmed by 0 bases and 8 bases, with 10 bases remaining between them.

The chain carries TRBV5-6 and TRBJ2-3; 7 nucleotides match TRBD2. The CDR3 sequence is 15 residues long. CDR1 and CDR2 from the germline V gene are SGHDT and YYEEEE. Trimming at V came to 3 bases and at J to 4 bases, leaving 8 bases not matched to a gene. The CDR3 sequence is CASSSTPSGPDTQYF. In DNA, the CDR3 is TGTGCCAGCAGCTCAACGCCTAGCGGCCCAGATACGCAGTATTTT.

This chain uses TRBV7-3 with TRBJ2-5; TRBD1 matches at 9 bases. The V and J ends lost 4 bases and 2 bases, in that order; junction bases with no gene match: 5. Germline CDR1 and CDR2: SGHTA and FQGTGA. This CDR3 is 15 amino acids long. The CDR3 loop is CASSSMTGGQETQYF. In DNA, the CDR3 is TGTGCCAGCAGCTCTATGACAGGGGGGCAAGAGACCCAGTACTTC.

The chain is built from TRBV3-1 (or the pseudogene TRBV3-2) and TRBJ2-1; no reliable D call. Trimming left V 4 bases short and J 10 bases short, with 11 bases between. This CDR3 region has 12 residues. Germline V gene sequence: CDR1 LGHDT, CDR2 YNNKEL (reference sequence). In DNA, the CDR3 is TGTGCCAGCAGCCGACAAAATAGGGAGCAGTTCTTC. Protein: CASSRQNREQFF.

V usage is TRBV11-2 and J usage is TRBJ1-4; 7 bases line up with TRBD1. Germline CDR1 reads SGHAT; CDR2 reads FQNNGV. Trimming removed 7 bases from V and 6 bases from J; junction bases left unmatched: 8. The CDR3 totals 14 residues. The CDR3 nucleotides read TGTGCCAGCATGCGGGACAGCGCGGATGAAAAACTGTTTTTT. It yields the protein CASMRDSADEKLFF.

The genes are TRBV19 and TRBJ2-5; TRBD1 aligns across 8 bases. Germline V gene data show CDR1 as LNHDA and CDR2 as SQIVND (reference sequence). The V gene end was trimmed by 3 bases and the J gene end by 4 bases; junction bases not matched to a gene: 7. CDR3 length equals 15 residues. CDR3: CASSIRDRGGETQYF. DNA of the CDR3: TGTGCCAGTAGTATCCGAGACAGGGGAGGAGAGACCCAGTACTTC.

CDR3 bases: TGTGCCAGTAGGGGGGTACCGGGACAGGGAGGCGAGCAGTACTTC. This codes for CASRGVPGQGGEQYF. V is TRBV19 and J is TRBJ2-7, with 9 bases matching TRBD1. The germline CDR1 and CDR2 sequences are LNHDA and SQIVND (reference sequence). This CDR3 has 15 amino acids. V was pared by 6 bases and J by 6 bases, with 12 bases of the junction left unmatched.

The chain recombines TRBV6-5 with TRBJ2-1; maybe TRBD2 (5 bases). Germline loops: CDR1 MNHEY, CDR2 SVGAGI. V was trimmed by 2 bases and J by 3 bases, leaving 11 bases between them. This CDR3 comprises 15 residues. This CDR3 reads CASSYRAEGYNEQFF. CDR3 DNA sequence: TGTGCCAGCAGTTACCGGGCCGAGGGCTACAATGAGCAGTTCTTC.

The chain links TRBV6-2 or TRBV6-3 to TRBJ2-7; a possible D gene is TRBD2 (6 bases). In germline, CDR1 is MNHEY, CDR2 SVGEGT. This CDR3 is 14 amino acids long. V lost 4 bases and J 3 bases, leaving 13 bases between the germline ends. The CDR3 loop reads CASSFHPSDYEQYF. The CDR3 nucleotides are TGTGCCAGCAGTTTCCACCCTAGCGACTACGAGCAGTACTTC.

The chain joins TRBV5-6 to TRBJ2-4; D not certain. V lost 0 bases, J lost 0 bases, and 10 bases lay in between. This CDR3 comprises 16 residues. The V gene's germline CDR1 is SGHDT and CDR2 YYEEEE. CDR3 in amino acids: CASSLGYLLAKNIQYF. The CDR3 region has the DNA TGTGCCAGCAGCTTGGGCTATTTACTAGCCAAAAACATTCAGTACTTC.

CDR3 in amino acids: CASSPAWGQGAANNEQFF. The CDR3 coding sequence is TGTGCCAGCAGCCCGGCCTGGGGACAGGGGGCGGCTAACAATGAGCAGTTCTTC. The chain joins TRBV9 to TRBJ2-1; 12 positions agree with TRBD1. V trimming: 4 bases; J trimming: 5 bases; junction bases outside the gene matches: 13. CDR3 length: 18 amino acids. Per the germline V gene, CDR1 is SGDLS and CDR2 is YYNGEE.

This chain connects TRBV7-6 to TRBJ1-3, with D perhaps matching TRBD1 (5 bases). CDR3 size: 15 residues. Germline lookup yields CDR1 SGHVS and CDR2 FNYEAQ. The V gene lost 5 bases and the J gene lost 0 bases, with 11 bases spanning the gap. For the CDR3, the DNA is TGTGCCAGCAGCACCCAGACAGCCTCTGGAAACACCATATATTTT. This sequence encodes CASSTQTASGNTIYF. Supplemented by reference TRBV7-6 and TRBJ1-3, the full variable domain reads GAGVSQSPRYKVTKRGQDVALRCDPISGHVSLYWYRQALGQGPEFLTYFNYEAQQDKSGLPNDRFSAERPEGSISTLTIQRTEQRDSAMYRCASSTQTASGNTIYFGEGSWLTVV.

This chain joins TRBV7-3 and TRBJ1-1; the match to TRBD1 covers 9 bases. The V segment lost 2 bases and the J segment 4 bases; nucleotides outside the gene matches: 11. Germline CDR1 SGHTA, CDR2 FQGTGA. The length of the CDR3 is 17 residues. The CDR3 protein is CASSLGGTGLLGTEAFF. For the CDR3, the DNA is TGTGCCAGCAGCTTAGGTGGGACAGGGTTATTGGGCACTGAAGCTTTCTTT.

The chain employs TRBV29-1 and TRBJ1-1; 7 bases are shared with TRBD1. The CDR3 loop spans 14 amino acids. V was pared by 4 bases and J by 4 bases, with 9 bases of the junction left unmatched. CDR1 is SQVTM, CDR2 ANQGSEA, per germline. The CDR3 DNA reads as TGCAGCGTTGGAGAGGGGGCGCGGAGCACTGAAGCTTTCTTT. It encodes CSVGEGARSTEAFF.

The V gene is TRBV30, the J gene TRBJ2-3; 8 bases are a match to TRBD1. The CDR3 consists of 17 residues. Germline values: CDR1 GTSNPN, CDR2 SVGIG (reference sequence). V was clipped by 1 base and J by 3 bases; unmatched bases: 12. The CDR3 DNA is TGTGCCTGGAGTGCTCGACAGGGGTTGAGTTGGACAGATACGCAGTATTTT. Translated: CAWSARQGLSWTDTQYF. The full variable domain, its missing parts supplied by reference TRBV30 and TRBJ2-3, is SQTIHQWPATLVQPVGSPLSLECTVEGTSNPNLYWYRQAAGRGLQLLFYSVGIGQISSEVPQNLSASRPQDRQFILSSKKLLLSDSGFYLCAWSARQGLSWTDTQYFGPGTRLTVL.

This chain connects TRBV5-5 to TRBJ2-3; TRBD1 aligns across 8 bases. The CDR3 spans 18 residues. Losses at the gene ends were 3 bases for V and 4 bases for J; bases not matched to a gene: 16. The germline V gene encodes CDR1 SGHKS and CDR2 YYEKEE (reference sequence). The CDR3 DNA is TGTGCCAGCAGCTGGGGACAGGTCGCCACCCTTTGGGCAGATACGCAGTATTTT. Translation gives CASSWGQVATLWADTQYF.

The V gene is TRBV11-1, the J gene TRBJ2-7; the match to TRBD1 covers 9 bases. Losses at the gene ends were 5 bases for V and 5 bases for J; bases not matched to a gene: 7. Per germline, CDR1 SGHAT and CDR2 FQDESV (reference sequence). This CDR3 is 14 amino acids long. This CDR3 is CASSRGQGTDEQYF. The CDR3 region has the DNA TGTGCCAGCAGCAGGGGACAGGGAACGGACGAGCAGTACTTC.

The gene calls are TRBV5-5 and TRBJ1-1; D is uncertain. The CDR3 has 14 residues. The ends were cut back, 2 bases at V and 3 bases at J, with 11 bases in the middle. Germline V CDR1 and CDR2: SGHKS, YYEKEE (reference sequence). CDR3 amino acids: CASSFLIWHTEAFF. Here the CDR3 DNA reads TGTGCCAGCAGCTTCCTTATATGGCACACTGAAGCTTTCTTT.

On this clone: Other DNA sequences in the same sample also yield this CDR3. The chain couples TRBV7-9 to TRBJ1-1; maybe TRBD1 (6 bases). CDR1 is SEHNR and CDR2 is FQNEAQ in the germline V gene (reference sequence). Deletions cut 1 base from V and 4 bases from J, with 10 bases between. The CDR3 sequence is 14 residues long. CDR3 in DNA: TGTGCCAGCAGCTTAGAGGGGGTCGGCACTGAAGCTTTCTTT. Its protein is CASSLEGVGTEAFF.

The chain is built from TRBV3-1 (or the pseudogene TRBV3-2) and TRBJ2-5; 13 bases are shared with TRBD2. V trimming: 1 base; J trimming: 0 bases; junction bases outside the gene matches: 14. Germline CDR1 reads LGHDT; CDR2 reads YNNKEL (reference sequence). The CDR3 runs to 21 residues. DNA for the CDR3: TGTGCCAGCAGCCAAGTTTATTCGACTAGCGGGAGGCCCCTTTACCAAGAGACCCAGTACTTC. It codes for CASSQVYSTSGRPLYQETQYF.

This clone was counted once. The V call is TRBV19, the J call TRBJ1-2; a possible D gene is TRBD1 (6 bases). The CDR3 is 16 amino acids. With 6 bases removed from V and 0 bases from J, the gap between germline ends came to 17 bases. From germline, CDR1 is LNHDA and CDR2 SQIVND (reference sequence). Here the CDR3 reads CASRGPTGNTNYGYTF. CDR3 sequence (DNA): TGTGCCAGTAGGGGACCAACAGGGAATACTAACTATGGCTACACCTTC.